A single sample gave rise to the 18 T cell receptor beta chains below, sequenced in a study of T cell repertoires in cytomegalovirus infection. Their cognate antigens are unknown. Each CDR3 protein is one row after TCRdb ran MiXCR on the reads. The repertoire holds about 570,000 distinct CDR3 sequences, with over 35% as singletons. Specimen: cultured PBMCs, collected from culture after CMV antigen stimulation. The receptors come from a human donor in good health (CMV status not recorded). Some clones in this sample may be carry-over from other donors' samples.

This clonotype was counted ten times or more. The chain links TRBV11-1 to TRBJ1-1, with D unclear. Trimming removed 5 bases from V and 1 base from J, with 2 bases in between. The CDR3 consists of 11 residues. Per the germline V gene, CDR1 is SGHAT and CDR2 is FQDESV (reference sequence). CDR3 loop: CASSKNTEAFF. The CDR3 DNA reads TGTGCCAGCAGCAAGAACACTGAAGCTTTCTTT. The variable domain in full, completed from reference TRBV11-1 and TRBJ1-1, reads EAEVAQSPRYKITEKSQAVAFWCDPISGHATLYWYRQILGQGPELLVQFQDESVVDDSQLPKDRFSAERLKGVDSTLKIQPAELGDSAMYLCASSKNTEAFFGQGTRLTVV.

V usage is TRBV7-2 and J usage is TRBJ2-3; either TRBD1 or TRBD2 may supply D (5 bases each). This CDR3 is built from 13 residues. V was pared by 7 bases and J by 8 bases, with 16 bases between. The germline V gene has CDR1 SGHTA and CDR2 FQGNSA. DNA for the CDR3: TGTGCCAGCACCGACCCCGGGGCACCTACGCAGTATTTT. It is translated as CASTDPGAPTQYF.

The J gene is TRBJ2-2, the V gene TRBV7-8; the match to TRBD1 covers 9 bases. CDR1 is SGHVS, CDR2 FQNEAQ, per germline. J was trimmed by 5 bases and V by 7 bases; bases with no gene match: 11. The CDR3 covers 16 residues. The CDR3 DNA sequence: TGTGCCAGCAACCTACGGGACAGGGTTGGAACCGGGGAGCTGTTTTTT. Translating it yields CASNLRDRVGTGELFF.

Notes on this clonotype: Because the CDR3's place on the DNA is in doubt, the DNA is left out and the CDR3 is given as listed by TCRdb. The genes are TRBV14 and TRBJ1-1. The V gene's germline CDR1 is SGHDN and CDR2 FVKESK. Termini included, the CDR3 measures 21 amino acids. The CDR3 is CASSQGRDRSFLWTGGIEAFF.

This rearrangement joins TRBV7-2 to TRBJ2-3; 8 bases map to TRBD2. Trimming removed 3 bases from V and 5 bases from J; junction bases left unmatched: 4. The CDR3 is 14 residues long. CDR1 and CDR2 from the germline V gene are SGHTA and FQGNSA. The CDR3 loop is CASSLGLGGDTQYF. The CDR3 DNA is TGTGCCAGCAGCTTGGGACTAGGAGGAGATACGCAGTATTTT.

V gene TRBV5-1 combines with J gene TRBJ2-1; TRBD1 matches 9 bases. From germline, CDR1 is SGHRS and CDR2 YFSETQ. Trimming at V came to 3 bases and at J to 6 bases, leaving 7 bases not matched to a gene. The CDR3 sequence is 15 residues long. The CDR3 coding sequence is TGCGCCAGCAGCTCCCGGGACAGGGACCGCAATGAGCAGTTCTTC. Protein product: CASSSRDRDRNEQFF.

This clonotype came up many times. The chain employs TRBV6-2 or TRBV6-3 and TRBJ2-7; D is possibly TRBD1 (6 bases). Per the germline V gene, CDR1 is MNHEY and CDR2 is SVGEGT. The CDR3 is 15 amino acids. V lost 5 bases, J lost 0 bases, and 14 bases lay in between. CDR3 amino acids: CASSKQDRASYEQYF. The CDR3 region has the DNA TGTGCCAGCAGTAAACAGGACAGAGCCTCCTACGAGCAGTACTTC.

The chain is built from TRBV7-8 and TRBJ2-7; D gene ambiguous. The CDR3 is made up of 15 amino acids. V lost 0 bases and J 2 bases, leaving 11 bases between the germline ends. CDR1 and CDR2 from the germline V gene are SGHVS and FQNEAQ. The CDR3 protein is CASSLAGMRAYEQYF. The CDR3 bases are TGTGCCAGCAGCTTAGCCGGCATGCGAGCCTACGAGCAGTACTTC.

V and J are TRBV7-4 and TRBJ2-1; D possibly corresponds to TRBD2 (5 bases). Germline V lookup: CDR1 SGHVT, CDR2 SQSDAQ. Trimming removed 5 bases at V and 3 bases at J, with 17 bases between. CDR3 length: 16 residues. The chain's CDR3 is CASSPPGREFYNEQFF. CDR3 coding DNA: TGTGCCAGCAGCCCCCCCGGACGGGAATTCTACAATGAGCAGTTCTTC.

The chain uses TRBV6-5 and TRBJ1-6; TRBD1 matches 7 bases. The CDR3 runs 16 residues. The germline V gene has CDR1 MNHEY and CDR2 SVGAGI. V lost 4 bases and J lost 7; bases outside the gene matches: 10. For the CDR3, the DNA is TGTGCCAGCAGTTCGCAACCGGGACAGATGAATTCACCCCTCCACTTT. It yields the protein CASSSQPGQMNSPLHF.

This clonotype came up a few times. The gene calls are TRBV29-1 and TRBJ2-3; D is perhaps TRBD2 (5 bases). This CDR3 region has 14 residues. V lost 4 bases to trimming and J lost 0 bases, with 11 bases between them. Germline lookup yields CDR1 SQVTM and CDR2 ANQGSEA. The CDR3 DNA sequence: TGCAGCGTTGTGGGGAGACTCAGCACAGATACGCAGTATTTT. Protein sequence: CSVVGRLSTDTQYF.

The gene calls are TRBV10-3 and TRBJ1-2; D is undetermined. Trimming left V 0 bases short and J 0 bases short, with 5 bases between. The CDR3 sequence is 14 residues long. Germline CDR1 ENHRY, CDR2 SYGVKD. DNA of the CDR3: TGTGCCATCAGTGAGTCAAGGCCTAACTATGGCTACACCTTC. Amino acid sequence: CAISESRPNYGYTF.

The J gene is TRBJ1-2, the V gene TRBV12-3 or TRBV12-4; TRBD1 matches at 9 bases. CDR3 length: 15 amino acids. The ends lost 3 bases at V and 7 bases at J; junction bases unmatched: 9. CDR3 coding DNA: TGTGCCAGCAGTTTCGGGGGACAGGGATTATTTGGCTACACCTTC. This sequence encodes CASSFGGQGLFGYTF.

The chain has TRBV12-3 or TRBV12-4 and TRBJ2-2, with D unresolved. The ends were cut back, 6 bases at V and 8 bases at J, with 16 bases in the middle. There are 14 residues in the CDR3. The CDR3 nucleotides read TGTGCCAGCAGCCTACCCCTGGTCCCGGGGGAGCTGTTTTTT. Translated: CASSLPLVPGELFF.

This clonotype was seen a handful of times. The CDR3 spells CASSLVRQAYEQYF. CDR3 nucleotides: TGTGCCAGCAGCTTAGTCAGACAGGCCTACGAGCAGTACTTC. The V call is TRBV11-2, the J call TRBJ2-7; a weak D match, TRBD1 (6 bases). Germline V gene lookup returns CDR1 SGHAT and CDR2 FQNNGV. Trimming left V 1 base short and J 2 bases short, with 9 bases between. The CDR3 has 14 residues. The full variable domain, with the rest looked up from reference TRBV11-2 and TRBJ2-7, is EAGVAQSPRYKIIEKRQSVAFWCNPISGHATLYWYQQILGQGPKLLIQFQNNGVVDDSQLPKDRFSAERLKGVDSTLKIQPAKLEDSAVYLCASSLVRQAYEQYFGPGTRLTVT.

This chain connects TRBV4-1 to TRBJ2-2; 16 nucleotides line up with TRBD2. V lost 2 bases and J lost 5; bases outside the gene matches: 8. Germline-derived CDR1 and CDR2 are MGHRA and YSYEKL. This CDR3 contains 19 residues. The CDR3 loop reads CASSQPGLAGGRRTGELFF. CDR3 nucleotide sequence: TGCGCCAGCAGCCAACCGGGACTAGCGGGAGGGCGTCGAACCGGGGAGCTGTTTTTT.

V usage is TRBV7-9 and J usage is TRBJ2-5; maybe TRBD2 (6 bases). CDR3 length: 16 residues. V lost 3 bases and J 0 bases, leaving 14 bases between the germline ends. Germline V gene data show CDR1 as SEHNR and CDR2 as FQNEAQ (reference sequence). CDR3 protein: CASSFGSGLYQETQYF. The CDR3 DNA sequence: TGTGCCAGCAGCTTCGGGAGCGGCCTGTACCAAGAGACCCAGTACTTC.

The chain has TRBV12-3 or TRBV12-4 and TRBJ2-3; the D is unclear. CDR3 length equals 13 residues. Deletions cut 6 bases from V and 2 bases from J, with 9 bases between. In DNA form, the CDR3 reads TGTGCCAGCAGATATCGCAACACAGATACGCAGTATTTT. It specifies CASRYRNTDTQYF.